The 18 T cell receptor beta chains below come from one sample, sequenced in a study of blood T cells in healthy people across ages. Next came a second PCR, run for about 7 to 12 cycles, which used a sample-barcoded 5' primer along with a J-beta primer mix. Using its own MiXCR run on the 5' RACE reads, TCRdb lists one record per CDR3 protein. Counted here are 540,000 or so distinct CDR3 sequences, 24% occurring once; the ten biggest clones make up 7.5% to 9%. These data were likewise used in another study, on T cells of mothers and their children.

The sequencing input was blood. These receptors originate from a boy aged 5-17 years in good health.

The chain combines TRBV7-9 with TRBJ2-7; no definite D call. Germline V gene sequence: CDR1 SEHNR, CDR2 FQNEAQ (reference sequence). The CDR3 consists of 12 residues. V lost 5 bases, J lost 6 bases, and 11 bases lay in between. As DNA, the CDR3 is TGTGCCAGCAGCGAAATCCACCTCGAGCAGTACTTC. Translating gives CASSEIHLEQYF.

The CDR3 DNA is TGTGCCAGCAGCCCCCCAACCTTAAGCGTTCAGTACTTC. Amino acid sequence: CASSPPTLSVQYF. The V gene is TRBV13, the J gene TRBJ2-4; D not certain. Germline V gene lookup returns CDR1 PRHDT and CDR2 FYEKMQ (reference sequence). The CDR3 loop spans 13 amino acids. The ends were cut back, 5 bases at V and 11 bases at J, with 16 bases in the middle. Complete variable domain (other parts from reference TRBV13 and TRBJ2-4): AAGVIQSPRHLIKEKRETATLKCYPIPRHDTVYWYQQGPGQDPQFLISFYEKMQSDKGSIPDRFSAQQFSDYHSELNMSSLELGDSALYFCASSPPTLSVQYFGAGTRLSVL.

This clonotype was seen a few times. The V and J genes are TRBV21-1 and TRBJ1-5. TRBV21-1 represents a pseudogene. The CDR3 runs 19 residues. The DNA for the CDR3 is TGTGCCAGCAGCAAAGTCCGGGAGGAGGGGCATACAATCAATCAGCCCCAGCATTTT. Encoded protein: CASSKVREEGHTINQPQHF.

The chain links TRBV28 to TRBJ2-1; 10 nucleotides match TRBD2. The CDR3 has 14 residues. The germline CDR1 and CDR2 sequences are MDHEN and SYDVKM. The V and J ends lost 6 bases and 7 bases, in that order; junction bases with no gene match: 6. The DNA of the CDR3 is TGTGCCAGCAGATCTAGCGGGAGATTAAATGAGCAGTTCTTC. It yields the protein CASRSSGRLNEQFF.

The chain employs TRBV4-3 and TRBJ2-3; D is possibly TRBD2 (6 bases). CDR1 and CDR2 (germline): LGHNA, YSLEER. The CDR3 loop spans 14 amino acids. The ends were cut back, 0 bases at V and 8 bases at J, with 12 bases in the middle. The CDR3 DNA sequence: TGCGCCAGCAGCCAAGATGGAGGGTTGGGTACGCAGTATTTT. Protein product: CASSQDGGLGTQYF.

The chain uses TRBV6-5 and TRBJ1-2; perhaps TRBD1 as D (6 bases). CDR1 MNHEY and CDR2 SVGAGI come from the germline V gene. The V end lost 6 bases, the J end lost 5 bases, and 13 bases lay between the germline ends. The CDR3 is 13 amino acids. In DNA, the CDR3 is TGTGCCAGCAGAGAGACAGGTCGATATGGCTACACCTTC. Residues: CASRETGRYGYTF.

This clonotype turned up a few times. This chain joins TRBV21-1 and TRBJ2-7; the DNA was not used to check the table's D call, TRBD2. TRBV21-1 is described as a pseudogene. The CDR3 contains 14 residues. The CDR3 region is CANPSSGVTYEQYF. The CDR3 DNA reads TGTGCCAACCCATCTAGCGGCGTTACCTACGAGCAGTACTTC.

The V gene is TRBV7-6, the J gene TRBJ2-1; 9 bases align to TRBD2. The CDR3 is made up of 14 amino acids. V dropped 2 bases and J dropped 6; count of bases not matched to a gene: 2. Germline V lookup: CDR1 SGHVS, CDR2 FNYEAQ. CDR3 residues: CASSLSGGTNEQFF. The CDR3 DNA is TGTGCCAGCAGCTTAAGCGGGGGGACCAATGAGCAGTTCTTC.

The gene calls are TRBV19 and TRBJ1-2; D remains unclear. CDR1 and CDR2 from the germline V gene are LNHDA and SQIVND (reference sequence). The CDR3 has 14 amino acids. The V end was cut by 2 bases, the J end by 8 bases, with 15 bases between. The CDR3 loop reads CASSITAILGGYTF. The CDR3 region has the DNA TGTGCCAGTAGTATAACAGCTATTCTTGGAGGCTACACCTTC. The full variable domain, in which reference TRBV19 and TRBJ1-2 provide the parts outside the CDR3, is DGGITQSPKYLFRKEGQNVTLSCEQNLNHDAMYWYRQDPGQGLRLIYYSQIVNDFQKGDIAEGYSVSREKKESFPLTVTSAQKNPTAFYLCASSITAILGGYTFGSGTRLTVV.

CDR3 DNA: TGTGCCAGCAGGGGGGGAACCTACGAGCAGTACTTC. Encoded protein: CASRGGTYEQYF. J is TRBJ2-7 and V is TRBV28, with a possible D match to TRBD2 (6 bases). The germline V gene encodes CDR1 MDHEN and CDR2 SYDVKM. The CDR3 spans 12 residues. V lost 6 bases, J lost 2 bases, and 8 bases lay in between.

This rearrangement joins TRBV14 to TRBJ2-1; possibly TRBD2 for D (5 bases). The V and J ends lost 1 base and 10 bases respectively, with 23 bases between them. Looked up from germline, CDR1 is SGHDN and CDR2 is FVKESK. The CDR3 covers 17 residues. The CDR3 coding sequence is TGTGCCAGCAGCCAAGTGGGATGGGAGTATCTCTTCAGCGAGCAGTTCTTC. This encodes CASSQVGWEYLFSEQFF.

V is TRBV5-1 and J is TRBJ1-3; D possibly corresponds to TRBD1 (5 bases). V was clipped by 1 base and J by 3 bases, with 8 bases between them. Germline V gene sequence: CDR1 SGHRS, CDR2 YFSETQ. The CDR3 is made up of 14 amino acids. The DNA for the CDR3 is TGCGCCAGCAGCTTGCCCGACAGTGGAAACACCATATATTTT. Its translation is CASSLPDSGNTIYF.

There are a few counts of this clonotype. The V gene is TRBV2, the J gene TRBJ1-6; unclear D gene. In germline, CDR1 is SNHLY, CDR2 FYNNEI. The CDR3 covers 13 residues. V gave up 5 bases and J gave up 9 bases, with 11 bases separating them. The CDR3 DNA follows: TGTGCCAGCAGTCCCCAGGAGGGTTCACCCCTCCACTTT. Translation gives CASSPQEGSPLHF. The whole variable domain, remainder taken from reference TRBV2 and TRBJ1-6, is EPEVTQTPSHQVTQMGQEVILRCVPISNHLYFYWYRQILGQKVEFLVSFYNNEISEKSEIFDDQFSVERPDGSNFTLKIRSTKLEDSAMYFCASSPQEGSPLHFGNGTRLTVT.

This clonotype was counted only a few times. This chain connects TRBV6-2 or TRBV6-3 to TRBJ1-2; D is uncertain. Germline V gene lookup returns CDR1 MNHEY and CDR2 SVGEGT. The V end lost 4 bases, the J end lost 4 bases, and 10 bases lay between the germline ends. The CDR3 is made up of 13 amino acids. DNA for the CDR3: TGTGCCAGCAGTTTGCGGGGAGCCTATGGCTACACCTTC. This encodes CASSLRGAYGYTF.

The V gene is TRBV4-3, the J gene TRBJ2-1; 11 bases fit TRBD2. The germline V gene has CDR1 LGHNA and CDR2 YSLEER. The CDR3 sequence is 18 residues long. V shed 4 bases, J shed 4 bases, and the junction held 12 bases outside the gene matches. The CDR3 DNA reads as TGCGCCAGCAGCCCTGGGACTAGCGGAGTGGAAAGATACAATGAGCAGTTCTTC. Residues: CASSPGTSGVERYNEQFF.

Here the CDR3 DNA reads TGCAGTGCTATGGGGCACCCGAATGAGCAGTTCTTC. Translating it yields CSAMGHPNEQFF. This chain links TRBV20-1 with TRBJ2-1; D perhaps matches TRBD1 (5 bases). The V gene's germline CDR1 is DFQATT and CDR2 SNEGSKA (reference sequence). This CDR3 comprises 12 residues. Trimming took off 4 bases at V and 7 bases at J, with 11 bases between the two ends.

V is TRBV20-1 and J is TRBJ2-3; D assignment may be TRBD1 or TRBD2 (5 bases each). Germline V gives CDR1 DFQATT, CDR2 SNEGSKA (reference sequence). CDR3 length equals 11 residues. CDR3 DNA sequence: TGCGGGGGAGCTCGCACAGATACGCAGTATTTT. This sequence encodes CGGARTDTQYF.

This clonotype was found once. The chain combines TRBV20-1 with TRBJ2-5; D call uncertain. The CDR3 consists of 11 residues. Trimming cost V 0 bases and J 7 bases, with 6 bases left between them. Per the germline V gene, CDR1 is DFQATT and CDR2 is SNEGSKA (reference sequence). The CDR3 DNA reads TGCAGTGCTAGAGATATGGGGACCCAGTACTTC. Residues: CSARDMGTQYF.